This T cell receptor beta chain was retrieved from a study of shared clonotypes between healthy human individuals. The authors split each subset's genomic DNA evenly across several immunoSEQ plates. Clones were read by immunoSEQ multiplex PCR, and TCRdb kept only the in-frame ones, dropping some. The profile shows some 900,000 clones, 76% of them singletons. The germline gives CDR1 SGHVS, CDR2 FQNEAQ. V shed 1 base, J shed 5 bases, and the junction held 13 bases outside the gene matches. This CDR3 has 19 residues. Splitting of CD4+ cells produced CD45RA+ naive and CD45RA-negative memory subsets. The source is a man between 18 and 35 years old in good health. The J gene is TRBJ2-1, the V gene TRBV7-8; the match to TRBD2 covers 11 bases. The source material was memory CD4+ T cells sorted from blood. Subset defined: CD45RA-negative fraction. This chain's CDR3 is CASSLGGWATSGRDNEQFF. Written as DNA, the CDR3 is TGTGCCAGCAGCTTAGGAGGCTGGGCTACTAGCGGGAGAGACAATGAGCAGTTCTTC.